The 2 T cell receptor beta chains listed next were all sequenced from one sample in a study of shared clonotypes between healthy human individuals. The repertoire was sequenced with immunoSEQ multiplex PCR; TCRdb's copy has only in-frame clones and lacks some. The sample lists 2 million to 2.5 million clones, just over 90% occurring once. The sample was naive CD4+ T cells from PBMCs. As to subset: CD45RA+ positively selected. These receptors originate from a man aged 18 to 29 in good health. Some clones in this sample may be carry-over from other donors' samples.

The rearrangement uses TRBV2 and TRBJ1-6; 7 bases align to TRBD1. Per the germline V gene, CDR1 is SNHLY and CDR2 is FYNNEI. V dropped 6 bases and J dropped 6; count of bases not matched to a gene: 8. CDR3 length: 15 amino acids. CDR3 in DNA: TGTGCCAGCAGGCGACAGGGCGACGCTAATTCACCCCTCCACTTT. Translated: CASRRQGDANSPLHF.

CDR3 sequence: CASSVGLAGFSGNTIYF. The DNA of the CDR3 is TGTGCCAGTAGTGTAGGACTGGCAGGGTTCTCTGGAAACACCATATATTTT. V usage is TRBV19 and J usage is TRBJ1-3, with D possibly TRBD1 on 5 matching bases. The V end was cut by 5 bases, the J end by 0 bases, with 17 bases between. The CDR3 runs to 17 residues. Germline V CDR1 and CDR2: LNHDA, SQIVND (reference sequence). Drawing the rest from reference TRBV19 and TRBJ1-3, the complete variable domain is DGGITQSPKYLFRKEGQNVTLSCEQNLNHDAMYWYRQDPGQGLRLIYYSQIVNDFQKGDIAEGYSVSREKKESFPLTVTSAQKNPTAFYLCASSVGLAGFSGNTIYFGEGSWLTVV.